The clone carrying this TCR beta chain appeared many times. The data stem from a study of metastatic and nonmetastatic thyroid tumors. V gave up 3 bases and J gave up 1 base, with 9 bases separating them. The V gene's germline CDR1 is DFQATT and CDR2 SNEGSKA (reference sequence). This CDR3 contains 13 residues. Patients had received no treatment of any kind before thyroid surgery. In the source study's methods: A classifier for distant metastasis in papillary thyroid cancer was constructed using CDR3 differences observed across clinicopathological groups. TCRdb reanalyzed the PCR reads via MiXCR. TCRdb assigned the V and J calls; the authors' analysis was not used. Of about 20,000 clones listed, under 35% are singletons.

This clonotype was obtained from a female donor with papillary thyroid cancer or a benign thyroid nodule (not recorded which). Some clones in this sample may be carry-over from other donors' samples. The chain couples TRBV20-1 to TRBJ1-1; D remains ambiguous. Sequencing was carried out using blood. CDR3 residues: CSASSGANTEAFF. CDR3 coding DNA: TGCAGTGCTAGTTCTGGAGCGAACACTGAAGCTTTCTTT.